Included here is one TCR beta chain sequence, with context. The antigen remains unidentified. Use of 60 Vbeta and 13 Jbeta primers characterized the PCR. The protocol was immunoSEQ multiplex PCR, while the TCRdb copy is restricted to in-frame clones and leaves out a portion. The table records 150,000 to 200,000 clones, roughly 85% of them present only once. The data are from a study of cytomegalovirus exposure and HLA in healthy donors. Notes on the study in general: A list of about 160 TCR beta chains associated with cytomegalovirus was given. Presence/absence results assume similar sequencing depth per donor, which may not hold.

This receptor was obtained from a woman between 50 and 59 years old in good health and CMV-seronegative. Sequenced input: PBMCs.

The CDR3 protein is CASSSGQGFNQPQHF. For the CDR3, the DNA is TGTGCCAGCAGCTCGGGACAGGGCTTCAATCAGCCCCAGCATTTT. The genes are TRBV27 and TRBJ1-5; 9 positions match TRBD1. The germline V gene has CDR1 MNHEY and CDR2 SMNVEV (reference sequence). Trimming removed 6 bases from V and 3 bases from J; junction bases left unmatched: 6. CDR3 length: 15 amino acids.